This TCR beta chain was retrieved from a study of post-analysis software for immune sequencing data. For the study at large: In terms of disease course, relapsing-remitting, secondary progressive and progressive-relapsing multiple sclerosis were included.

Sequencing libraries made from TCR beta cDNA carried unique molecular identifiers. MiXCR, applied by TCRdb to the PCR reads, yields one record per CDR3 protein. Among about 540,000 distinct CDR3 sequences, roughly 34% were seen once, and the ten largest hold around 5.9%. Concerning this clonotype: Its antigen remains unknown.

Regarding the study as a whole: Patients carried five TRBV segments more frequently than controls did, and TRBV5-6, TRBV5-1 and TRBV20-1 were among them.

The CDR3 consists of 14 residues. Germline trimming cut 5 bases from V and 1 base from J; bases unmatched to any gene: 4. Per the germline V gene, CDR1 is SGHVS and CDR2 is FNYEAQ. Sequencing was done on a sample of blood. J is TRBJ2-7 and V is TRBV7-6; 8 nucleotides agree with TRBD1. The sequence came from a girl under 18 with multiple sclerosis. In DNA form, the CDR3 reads TGTGCCAGCAGCCGGGACAGGCGATCCTACGAGCAGTACTTC. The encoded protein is CASSRDRRSYEQYF.